The 16 T cell receptor beta chains in this list originate from one sample, sequenced in a study of blood T cell repertoires in COVID-19. Libraries were prepared by immunoSEQ multiplex PCR; TCRdb keeps only in-frame clonotypes and omits some of them. The sample holds about 440,000 clones, 70% to 90% seen once. Sequenced: PBMCs or T cells enriched from blood (not recorded which). These receptors were collected from a woman aged 18 to 35 with acute COVID-19.

The table lists this clone with a count of one. The V call is TRBV3-1 (or the pseudogene TRBV3-2), the J call TRBJ1-4; a possible D gene is TRBD1 (6 bases). CDR3 length equals 14 residues. CDR1 and CDR2 from the germline V gene are LGHDT and YNNKEL (reference sequence). Trimming left V 4 bases short and J 10 bases short, with 16 bases between. This chain's CDR3 is CASSLQGLAGKLFF. CDR3 nucleotides: TGTGCCAGCAGCCTTCAGGGGCTCGCGGGAAAACTGTTTTTT.

This rearrangement joins TRBV6-2 or TRBV6-3 to TRBJ2-4; no firm D call. This CDR3 has 13 residues. Germline lookup yields CDR1 MNHEY and CDR2 SVGEGT. Trimming pared 2 bases from V and 6 bases from J, leaving 8 bases between. CDR3 nucleotides: TGTGCCAGCAGTTACCCGACTGGAAACATTCAGTACTTC. Translated: CASSYPTGNIQYF.

The rearrangement joins TRBV7-2 to TRBJ2-7, with D perhaps matching TRBD1 (6 bases). V was trimmed by 5 bases and J by 3 bases, leaving 14 bases between them. Germline assignment: CDR1 SGHTA and CDR2 FQGNSA. This CDR3 contains 14 residues. The DNA for the CDR3 is TGTGCCAGCAGCGGGCAGGGGAATCTCTACGAGCAGTACTTC. Protein: CASSGQGNLYEQYF. Full variable domain (outside the CDR3, taken from reference TRBV7-2 and TRBJ2-7): GAGVSQSPSNKVTEKGKDVELRCDPISGHTALYWYRQSLGQGLEFLIYFQGNSAPDKSGLPSDRFSAERTGGSVSTLTIQRTQQEDSAVYLCASSGQGNLYEQYFGPGTRLTVT.

The chain uses TRBV6-1 and TRBJ1-5; 7 nucleotides agree with TRBD1. Germline V gene sequence: CDR1 MNHNS, CDR2 SASEGT. Trimming took 4 bases from V and 0 from J; bases not matched to a gene: 9. The CDR3 sequence is 17 residues long. CDR3 sequence reads: CASSVSPGGNSNQPQHF. The CDR3 region has the DNA TGTGCCAGCAGTGTGAGTCCAGGGGGTAATAGCAATCAGCCCCAGCATTTT.

The chain is built from TRBV3-1 (or the pseudogene TRBV3-2) and TRBJ1-5, with a tentative D call TRBD1 (6 bases). V was cut by 4 bases and J by 4 bases, with 8 bases left in between. The CDR3 sequence is 13 residues long. CDR1 and CDR2 from the germline V gene are LGHDT and YNNKEL (reference sequence). CDR3: CASSPGQNQPQHF. The CDR3 coding sequence is TGTGCCAGCAGCCCCGGACAGAATCAGCCCCAGCATTTT.

As to this clone: The junction departs from the called germline gene at one end, perhaps through a read error. The chain has TRBV7-7 and TRBJ2-5, with D tentatively TRBD2 (6 bases). This CDR3 has 15 amino acids. From germline, CDR1 is SSHAT and CDR2 FNYEAQ (reference sequence). CDR3 protein: CASSFGGAGQETQYF. CDR3 coding DNA: TGTGCTAGCAGCTTCGGCGGGGCTGGTCAAGAGACCCAGTACTTC.

The chain employs TRBV21-1 and TRBJ2-7; the DNA was not compared with TRBD1, the D call given in the table. TRBV21-1 is a pseudogene locus. CDR3 length equals 14 residues. The CDR3 nucleotides are TGTGCCAGCACAGGGACAGGGGGGCTCGGCGAGCAGTACTTC. This sequence encodes CASTGTGGLGEQYF.

The genes are TRBV4-1 and TRBJ2-3; a possible D gene is TRBD2 (5 bases). Trimming cost V 3 bases and J 0 bases, with 10 bases left between them. The V gene's germline CDR1 is MGHRA and CDR2 YSYEKL. The CDR3 loop spans 15 amino acids. CDR3 coding DNA: TGCGCCAGCAGCCAGTGGACGGGAAGCACAGATACGCAGTATTTT. This sequence encodes CASSQWTGSTDTQYF.

This clone has just a few counts. The CDR3 DNA reads as TGTGCCAGCAGCTTGTCGTATTCCGGGACAGGGGGAGATACGCAGTATTTT. Protein product: CASSLSYSGTGGDTQYF. This chain uses TRBV5-4 with TRBJ2-3; 11 nucleotides agree with TRBD1. Germline loops: CDR1 SGHNT, CDR2 YYREEE (reference sequence). J gave up 5 bases and V 1 base, and 9 bases lay outside the gene matches. The CDR3 totals 17 residues.

This sequence joins TRBV10-2 and TRBJ1-5, with TRBD1 as a possible D gene (6 bases). This CDR3 comprises 14 residues. Trimming removed 0 bases from V and 7 bases from J, with 10 bases in between. CDR1 is WSHSY, CDR2 SAAADI, per germline. The DNA of the CDR3 is TGCGCCAGCAGTGAGTCGGCAGGGGACCAGCCCCAGCATTTT. This gives the protein CASSESAGDQPQHF.

The J gene is TRBJ2-3, the V gene TRBV9; weak D call: TRBD2 (5 bases). CDR1 SGDLS and CDR2 YYNGEE come from the germline V gene. CDR3 length equals 17 residues. The V end lost 3 bases, the J end lost 0 bases, and 17 bases lay between the germline ends. The CDR3 coding sequence is TGTGCCAGCAGCGCTTCCCCGGCTAGCCGGAGCACAGATACGCAGTATTTT. Amino acids: CASSASPASRSTDTQYF.

This chain links TRBV2 with TRBJ1-1, with 7 nucleotides matching TRBD1. This CDR3 is built from 14 residues. V shed 4 bases, J shed 1 base, and the junction held 3 bases outside the gene matches. Germline values: CDR1 SNHLY, CDR2 FYNNEI. This CDR3 reads CASSVRTGNTEAFF. In DNA, the CDR3 is TGTGCCAGCAGTGTCCGGACAGGGAACACTGAAGCTTTCTTT.

This rearrangement joins TRBV5-5 to TRBJ2-1; 9 positions match TRBD2. Per germline, CDR1 SGHKS and CDR2 YYEKEE (reference sequence). Trimming cost V 4 bases and J 2 bases; bases outside gene matches: 4. The CDR3 covers 15 residues. The CDR3 is CASSLSGGPYNEQFF. CDR3 bases: TGTGCCAGCAGCCTTAGCGGGGGACCCTACAATGAGCAGTTCTTC. The full variable domain, completed using reference TRBV5-5 and TRBJ2-1, is DAGVTQSPTHLIKTRGQQVTLRCSPISGHKSVSWYQQVLGQGPQFIFQYYEKEERGRGNFPDRFSARQFPNYSSELNVNALLLGDSALYLCASSLSGGPYNEQFFGPGTRLTVL.

The genes are TRBV11-2 and TRBJ1-5, with unresolved D. This CDR3 contains 13 residues. Per germline, CDR1 SGHAT and CDR2 FQNNGV. V dropped 0 bases and J dropped 7 bases, with 7 bases sitting between them. The CDR3 DNA reads as TGTGCCAGCAGCTTAGACGGCGGCCAGCCCCAGCATTTT. This sequence encodes CASSLDGGQPQHF.

This sequence joins TRBV27 and TRBJ2-1; TRBD2 agrees at 13 bases. CDR1 is MNHEY and CDR2 is SMNVEV in the germline V gene (reference sequence). The CDR3 is 14 residues long. The V gene end was trimmed by 10 bases and the J gene end by 7 bases; junction bases not matched to a gene: 7. CDR3 sequence: CATMTSGRMNEQFF. CDR3 DNA: TGTGCCACCATGACTAGCGGGAGGATGAATGAGCAGTTCTTC.

Only a few counts were recorded for this clone. The rearrangement uses TRBV7-9 and TRBJ2-1; D is undetermined. The V end was cut by 2 bases, the J end by 10 bases, with 6 bases between. Looked up from germline, CDR1 is SEHNR and CDR2 is FQNEAQ (reference sequence). This CDR3 comprises 11 residues. CDR3 coding DNA: TGTGCCAGCAGCTTAAATCTAGAGCAGTTCTTC. Protein: CASSLNLEQFF. The full variable domain, rest sourced from reference TRBV7-9 and TRBJ2-1, is DTGVSQNPRHKITKRGQNVTFRCDPISEHNRLYWYRQTLGQGPEFLTYFQNEAQLEKSRLLSDRFSAERPKGSFSTLEIQRTEQGDSAMYLCASSLNLEQFFGPGTRLTVL.